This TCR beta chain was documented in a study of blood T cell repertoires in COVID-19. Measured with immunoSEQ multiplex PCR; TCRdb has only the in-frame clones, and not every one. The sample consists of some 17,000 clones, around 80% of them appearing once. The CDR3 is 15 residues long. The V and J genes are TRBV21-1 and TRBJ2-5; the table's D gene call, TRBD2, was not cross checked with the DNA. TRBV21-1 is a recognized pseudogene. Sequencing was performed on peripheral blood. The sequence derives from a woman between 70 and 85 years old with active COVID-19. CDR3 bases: TGTGCCAGCAGCATTGGGAAAGGAGGAGGGGAGACCCAGTACTTC. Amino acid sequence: CASSIGKGGGETQYF.